This T cell receptor (beta chain) originates from a study of Tregs in tolerant kidney transplant recipients. Whole-study context: The nonmyeloablative bone marrow transplants came from related graft donors, with transient mixed chimerism. Study findings and constraints: Tregs expanded with activated donor B cells seemed most donor-specific. Nucleotide sequences could not be compared across some patients' samples due to primer changes.

After approximately 6 days with irradiated graft donor PBMCs, CFSE-labeled recipient PBMCs were FACS-sorted. The CDR3 length is 13 residues. With 5 bases removed from V and 3 bases from J, the gap between germline ends came to 10 bases. In germline, CDR1 is SEHNR, CDR2 FQNEAQ (reference sequence). Profiled with immunoSEQ multiplex PCR; TCRdb holds only in-frame clones, not every one. Here the sample spans about 8,300 clones, about 32% being singletons. Comment on this clone: Its antigen is undetermined.

The rearrangement joins TRBV7-9 to TRBJ1-2; maybe TRBD1 (6 bases). The source is a human patient who received a combined kidney and bone marrow transplant. Specimen: CD8+ T cells from blood cultured with allogeneic cells, collected before the transplant. CDR3 protein: CASSEQGDYGYTF. CDR3 DNA sequence: TGTGCCAGCAGCGAACAGGGTGACTATGGCTACACCTTC.